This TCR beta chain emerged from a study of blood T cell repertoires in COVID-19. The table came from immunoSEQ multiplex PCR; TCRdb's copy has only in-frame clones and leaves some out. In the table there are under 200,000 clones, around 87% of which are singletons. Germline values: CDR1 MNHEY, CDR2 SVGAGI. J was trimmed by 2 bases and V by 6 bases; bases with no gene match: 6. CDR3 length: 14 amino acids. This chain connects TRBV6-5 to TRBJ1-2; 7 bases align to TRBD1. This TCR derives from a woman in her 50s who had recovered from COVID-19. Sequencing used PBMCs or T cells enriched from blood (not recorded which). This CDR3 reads CASRSTGLNYGYTF. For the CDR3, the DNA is TGTGCCAGCAGATCGACAGGGTTAAACTATGGCTACACCTTC.